The 27 T cell receptor beta chains reported below all come from one sample, sequenced in a study of OX40 agonist ivuxolimab in advanced cancers. Clones were sequenced by immunoSEQ multiplex PCR, and TCRdb holds only the in-frame ones, with some missing. The table lists some 65,000 clones, roughly nine tenths of them singletons, with 2% to 2.5% in the top ten. Sequenced material: CD4+ or CD8+ T cells sorted from blood, taken in a trial of the OX40 agonist ivuxolimab. Source of these receptors: an adult with an advanced solid tumor such as melanoma, head and neck, liver or kidney cancer.

V usage is TRBV14 and J usage is TRBJ1-1; D might be TRBD1 (6 bases). Germline CDR1 SGHDN, CDR2 FVKESK. Trimming removed 4 bases from V and 1 base from J, with 10 bases in between. The CDR3 sequence is 14 residues long. The CDR3 nucleotides are TGTGCCAGCAGCCTCCTGACAGGGAACACTGAAGCTTTCTTT. Translation: CASSLLTGNTEAFF. The entire variable domain, with the rest obtained from reference TRBV14 and TRBJ1-1, is as follows: EAGVTQFPSHSVIEKGQTVTLRCDPISGHDNLYWYRRVMGKEIKFLLHFVKESKQDESGMPNNRFLAERTGGTYSTLKVQPAELEDSGVYFCASSLLTGNTEAFFGQGTRLTVV.

The chain employs TRBV7-8 and TRBJ1-1; D is unresolved. This CDR3 contains 13 residues. Trimming left V 0 bases short and J 6 bases short, with 8 bases between. Germline-derived CDR1 and CDR2 are SGHVS and FQNEAQ. The CDR3 coding sequence is TGTGCCAGCAGCTTAGCGCGAACCGCTGAAGCTTTCTTT. Translated: CASSLARTAEAFF.

The chain couples TRBV5-1 to TRBJ1-6; 7 positions match TRBD1. The trim removed 3 bases at V and 0 bases at J, leaving 9 bases unmatched. The CDR3 consists of 18 residues. The germline V gene has CDR1 SGHRS and CDR2 YFSETQ. CDR3 sequence (DNA): TGCGCCAGCAGCTCACAGGGGAACCCTAGCTCCTATAATTCACCCCTCCACTTT. Translating gives CASSSQGNPSSYNSPLHF. The full variable domain, its missing parts supplied by reference TRBV5-1 and TRBJ1-6, is KAGVTQTPRYLIKTRGQQVTLSCSPISGHRSVSWYQQTPGQGLQFLFEYFSETQRNKGNFPGRFSGRQFSNSRSEMNVSTLELGDSALYLCASSSQGNPSSYNSPLHFGNGTRLTVT.

This chain connects TRBV5-6 to TRBJ2-6, with 7 positions matching TRBD1. The germline gives CDR1 SGHDT, CDR2 YYEEEE. The CDR3 sequence is 17 residues long. V lost 4 bases and J lost 0; bases outside the gene matches: 7. The CDR3 nucleotides are TGTGCCAGCAGCAGAGGGGGCGGTCGCTCTGGGGCCAACGTCCTGACTTTC. The encoded protein is CASSRGGGRSGANVLTF.

The rearrangement joins TRBV5-1 to TRBJ2-1; 8 positions agree with TRBD2. J gave up 6 bases and V 1 base, and 3 bases lay outside the gene matches. The CDR3 extends over 14 amino acids. Germline CDR1 and CDR2: SGHRS and YFSETQ. CDR3 residues: CASSLIAGTNEQFF. The DNA of the CDR3 is TGCGCCAGCAGCTTGATAGCGGGGACCAATGAGCAGTTCTTC.

The chain carries TRBV6-1 and TRBJ1-5; D gene ambiguous. V lost 2 bases to trimming and J lost 0 bases, with 5 bases between them. The CDR3 totals 14 residues. Looked up from germline, CDR1 is MNHNS and CDR2 is SASEGT. The DNA for the CDR3 is TGTGCCAGCAGTGAAACATCTAGCAATCAGCCCCAGCATTTT. It is translated as CASSETSSNQPQHF.

A word on this clone: Additional DNA sequences in this sample encode the identical CDR3. This chain connects TRBV28 to TRBJ1-1, with TRBD1 identical over 7 bases. The CDR3 runs to 12 residues. The V and J ends lost 6 bases and 4 bases, in that order; junction bases with no gene match: 2. Germline loops: CDR1 MDHEN, CDR2 SYDVKM. The CDR3 DNA reads TGTGCCAGCAGGACAGGGCCCACTGAAGCTTTCTTT. This translates into CASRTGPTEAFF.

The chain couples TRBV10-3 to TRBJ2-1, with TRBD2 matching 11 bases. The length of the CDR3 is 19 residues. The V and J ends lost 0 bases and 2 bases, in that order; junction bases with no gene match: 9. CDR1 is ENHRY and CDR2 is SYGVKD in the germline V gene. The CDR3: CAISESSGLAASAYNEQFF. In DNA, the CDR3 is TGTGCCATCAGTGAGTCGTCGGGACTAGCGGCCTCCGCCTACAATGAGCAGTTCTTC.

J is TRBJ2-7 and V is TRBV7-8; D is perhaps TRBD2 (5 bases). The V gene's germline CDR1 is SGHVS and CDR2 FQNEAQ. CDR3 length: 14 residues. V lost 2 bases and J 6 bases, leaving 14 bases between the germline ends. The CDR3 bases are TGTGCCAGCAGCTTATATATGGCTGGGAGCGAGCAGTACTTC. It translates to CASSLYMAGSEQYF.

The gene calls are TRBV28 and TRBJ2-3; D possibly corresponds to TRBD1 (5 bases). The CDR3 has 13 amino acids. Per the germline V gene, CDR1 is MDHEN and CDR2 is SYDVKM. Trimming left V 6 bases short and J 1 base short, with 8 bases between. In nucleotides, the CDR3 is TGTGCCAGCAGATTACAGGGCACAGATACGCAGTATTTT. Translated, it gives CASRLQGTDTQYF.

V gene TRBV5-5 combines with J gene TRBJ2-7; 7 nucleotides align to TRBD1. With V trimmed by 3 bases and J by 2 bases, 8 bases remained unmatched. The CDR3 is 15 amino acids. The germline V gene has CDR1 SGHKS and CDR2 YYEKEE (reference sequence). CDR3 nucleotides: TGTGCCAGCAGCTGGGGACAGTCGAACCCCTACGAGCAGTACTTC. Encoded protein: CASSWGQSNPYEQYF.

As regards this clone: The junction and the germline gene differ at one end; a read error may be behind it. This chain links TRBV6-1 with TRBJ1-6; weak D call: TRBD1 (5 bases). The V gene's germline CDR1 is MNHNS and CDR2 SASEGT. The CDR3 spans 16 residues. Here the CDR3 DNA reads TGTGCCAGCAGTGCCATGGTTCGGGGGAGTAATTCACCCCCCCACTTT. Amino acids: CASSAMVRGSNSPPHF.

This chain links TRBV5-1 with TRBJ2-3; 11 positions agree with TRBD2. The germline V gene encodes CDR1 SGHRS and CDR2 YFSETQ. The CDR3 covers 15 residues. Unmatched junction bases numbered 5, after V lost 6 bases and J lost 2 bases. Here the CDR3 reads CASTGLAGSTDTQYF. In DNA, the CDR3 is TGCGCCAGCACCGGACTAGCGGGTTCCACAGATACGCAGTATTTT. The whole variable domain, filled in from reference TRBV5-1 and TRBJ2-3, reads KAGVTQTPRYLIKTRGQQVTLSCSPISGHRSVSWYQQTPGQGLQFLFEYFSETQRNKGNFPGRFSGRQFSNSRSEMNVSTLELGDSALYLCASTGLAGSTDTQYFGPGTRLTVL.

The V and J genes are TRBV28 and TRBJ1-2; perhaps TRBD1 as D (5 bases). The CDR3 is 17 amino acids. Trimming cost V 3 bases and J 4 bases, with 21 bases left between them. Germline CDR1 MDHEN, CDR2 SYDVKM. CDR3 loop: CASSFFEGKGPSYGYTF. CDR3 nucleotide sequence: TGTGCCAGCAGTTTCTTTGAGGGGAAAGGTCCCTCCTATGGCTACACCTTC.

This rearrangement joins TRBV11-1 to TRBJ2-2; TRBD1 aligns across 9 bases. Germline CDR1 reads SGHAT; CDR2 reads FQDESV (reference sequence). With V trimmed by 5 bases and J by 7 bases, 8 bases remained unmatched. There are 15 residues in the CDR3. CDR3 loop: CASSPQGASVGELFF. CDR3 nucleotides: TGTGCCAGCAGCCCACAGGGGGCAAGTGTCGGGGAGCTGTTTTTT.

The chain couples TRBV19 to TRBJ1-1; D call uncertain. Trimming took off 3 bases at V and 1 base at J, with 6 bases between the two ends. Germline lookup yields CDR1 LNHDA and CDR2 SQIVND (reference sequence). There are 13 residues in the CDR3. This CDR3 reads CASSIMGNTEAFF. For the CDR3, the DNA is TGTGCCAGTAGTATTATGGGGAACACTGAAGCTTTCTTT.

This clone was picked up a small number of times. The chain combines TRBV11-2 with TRBJ1-3; D unclear. Germline V gene sequence: CDR1 SGHAT, CDR2 FQNNGV. CDR3 size: 15 residues. Trimming cost V 1 base and J 1 base, with 8 bases left between them. CDR3 in amino acids: CASSLGVGSGNTIYF. CDR3 coding DNA: TGTGCCAGCAGCTTAGGGGTCGGTTCTGGAAACACCATATATTTT.

The genes are TRBV7-2 and TRBJ2-2, with no clear D. CDR3 size: 12 residues. The germline V gene encodes CDR1 SGHTA and CDR2 FQGNSA. Trimming removed 0 bases at V and 7 bases at J, with 3 bases between. The CDR3 DNA follows: TGTGCCAGCAGCTTAGCTTTCGGGGAGCTGTTTTTT. Its translation: CASSLAFGELFF.

The rearrangement links TRBV28 to TRBJ2-7; D uncertain. The length of the CDR3 is 16 residues. Per the germline V gene, CDR1 is MDHEN and CDR2 is SYDVKM. V was cut by 2 bases and J by 5 bases, with 19 bases left in between. In DNA form, the CDR3 reads TGTGCCAGCAGTTTAGTAGGTGGGAACCAGTTTAACGAGCAGTACTTC. Translation gives CASSLVGGNQFNEQYF.

The rearrangement links TRBV6-5 to TRBJ2-2; D ambiguous. Trimming took 7 bases from V and 0 from J, leaving 9 bases between them. The CDR3 is 14 residues long. CDR1 is MNHEY, CDR2 SVGAGI, per germline. CDR3 coding DNA: TGTGCCAGCATGGTCCTCTCGAACACCGGGGAGCTGTTTTTT. It is translated as CASMVLSNTGELFF.

This chain links TRBV7-7 with TRBJ2-1, with 12 positions matching TRBD2. The CDR3 loop spans 18 amino acids. V was clipped by 0 bases and J by 2 bases; unmatched bases: 5. The germline gives CDR1 SSHAT, CDR2 FNYEAQ (reference sequence). CDR3 sequence: CASSLAGTSGPPYNEQFF. CDR3 nucleotide sequence: TGTGCCAGCAGCTTAGCAGGGACTAGCGGGCCTCCCTACAATGAGCAGTTCTTC.

This chain connects TRBV5-1 to TRBJ1-4; TRBD1 agrees at 7 bases. The CDR3 runs 14 residues. V dropped 3 bases and J dropped 4; count of bases not matched to a gene: 3. Germline V gene sequence: CDR1 SGHRS, CDR2 YFSETQ. In DNA form, the CDR3 reads TGCGCCAGCAGCTCGGGACAGAGTAATGAAAAACTGTTTTTT. Translated, it gives CASSSGQSNEKLFF.

The DNA for the CDR3 is TGTGCCAGCAGCCTCGACGTTGCGGGAGAAGAGACCCAGTACTTC. Its protein is CASSLDVAGEETQYF. J is TRBJ2-5 and V is TRBV7-8; TRBD2 aligns across 7 bases. The junction had 9 bases not matched to a gene; V was cut back by 5 bases and J by 3 bases. The CDR3 spans 15 residues. The germline V gene encodes CDR1 SGHVS and CDR2 FQNEAQ. Filled out from reference TRBV7-8 and TRBJ2-5, the complete variable domain reads GAGVSQSPRYKVAKRGQDVALRCDPISGHVSLFWYQQALGQGPEFLTYFQNEAQLDKSGLPSDRFFAERPEGSVSTLKIQRTQQEDSAVYLCASSLDVAGEETQYFGPGTRLLVL.

The V gene is TRBV19, the J gene TRBJ2-3; 10 nucleotides line up with TRBD2. Per germline, CDR1 LNHDA and CDR2 SQIVND (reference sequence). The CDR3 covers 16 residues. After removal of 3 bases from V and 5 bases from J, the junction contained 8 bases not matched to a gene. Here the CDR3 DNA reads TGTGCCAGTAGTATCGCTAGCGGGGGACCTCAAGATACGCAGTATTTT. Translated, it gives CASSIASGGPQDTQYF. The full variable domain, rest sourced from reference TRBV19 and TRBJ2-3, is DGGITQSPKYLFRKEGQNVTLSCEQNLNHDAMYWYRQDPGQGLRLIYYSQIVNDFQKGDIAEGYSVSREKKESFPLTVTSAQKNPTAFYLCASSIASGGPQDTQYFGPGTRLTVL.

V gene TRBV19 combines with J gene TRBJ1-2; D possibly corresponds to TRBD1 (6 bases). V was pared by 5 bases and J by 6 bases, with 13 bases between. The CDR3 is 13 residues long. Germline assignment: CDR1 LNHDA and CDR2 SQIVND (reference sequence). The CDR3 region is CASSVHRGDGYTF. CDR3 bases: TGTGCCAGTAGTGTACATAGGGGGGATGGCTACACCTTC.

This chain connects TRBV7-6 to TRBJ2-7, with 7 bases matching TRBD1. Germline V lookup: CDR1 SGHVS, CDR2 FNYEAQ. Losses at the gene ends were 3 bases for V and 2 bases for J; bases not matched to a gene: 19. CDR3 size: 19 residues. The CDR3 spells CASSFTSDSRGTQTYEQYF. The CDR3 region has the DNA TGTGCCAGCAGCTTCACCTCCGACTCCAGGGGGACACAGACCTACGAGCAGTACTTC.

The chain employs TRBV7-8 and TRBJ2-7; D unresolved. There are 13 residues in the CDR3. The germline gives CDR1 SGHVS, CDR2 FQNEAQ. The V end was cut by 5 bases, the J end by 0 bases, with 8 bases between. CDR3 amino acids: CASSRTDSYEQYF. The CDR3 nucleotides are TGTGCCAGCAGCCGCACAGACTCCTACGAGCAGTACTTC.